This T cell receptor (beta chain) was documented in a study of persistence of HIV-infected CD4 T cells. Points from the study as a whole: Within sorted populations, more oligoclonal TCRs accompanied more oligoclonal proviruses. CMV- and Gag-responding cells had lower TCRbeta richness than CD3/CD28-responding cells.

With respect to this clone: Its antigen is currently unknown.

Germline values: CDR1 SGHNT, CDR2 YENEEA. CDR3 length equals 13 residues. V was shortened by 5 bases and J by 5 bases, with 12 bases between the two germline ends. The stimulus was an HIV-1 Gag 15-mer peptide pool, around 1.1 ug/peptide/mL. Sorted nonresponding memory CD4+ T cells were CD40L-negative, CD69-negative, CD45RO-high. Donors had undetectable plasma HIV-1 RNA, under 50 copies/mL, for 4+ years. Donors had CD4+ T cell counts above 400 cells/uL and were CMV-seropositive. The immunoSEQ assay was version 4, run in survey mode. Repertoires were generated with immunoSEQ multiplex PCR, while TCRdb's copy carries only in-frame clones and drops some. The repertoire holds just over 40,000 clones, with 78% as singletons.

The sequencing here drew on CD4+ T cells sorted from PBMCs after roughly 19-hour stimulation, taken from a patient who received antiretroviral therapy. The clonotype originates from an adult man with HIV who was CMV-seropositive. The gene calls are TRBV11-3 and TRBJ1-1; the D is unclear. CDR3 nucleotides: TGTGCCAGCAGCGTTCAGGAGGGTACTGAAGCTTTCTTT. This codes for CASSVQEGTEAFF.